Below are 10 T cell receptor beta chains sequenced from a single sample in a study of T cell responses to AZD1222 COVID-19 vaccine. Sequenced by immunoSEQ multiplex PCR; TCRdb stores in-frame clones only, minus some. The sample has approximately 100,000 clones, around 90% seen once. The source material was peripheral blood, sampled on day 0 of AZD1222 vaccination. These receptors originate from an adult in good health.

J is TRBJ1-3 and V is TRBV5-4, with no clear D. This CDR3 is 14 amino acids long. V was shortened by 1 base and J by 2 bases, with 7 bases between the two germline ends. Per the germline V gene, CDR1 is SGHNT and CDR2 is YYREEE (reference sequence). CDR3 nucleotide sequence: TGTGCCAGCAGCTTGCTGGAGACTGGAAACACCATATATTTT. It encodes CASSLLETGNTIYF.

The chain couples TRBV3-1 (or the pseudogene TRBV3-2) to TRBJ2-7; TRBD2 aligns across 11 bases. Trimming removed 1 base from V and 3 bases from J; junction bases left unmatched: 5. Germline CDR1 and CDR2: LGHDT and YNNKEL (reference sequence). The CDR3 spans 16 residues. CDR3 sequence reads: CASSQGLAGRVYEQYF. The CDR3 DNA reads TGTGCCAGCAGCCAAGGACTAGCGGGAAGAGTCTACGAGCAGTACTTC.

The gene calls are TRBV5-6 and TRBJ1-4; D is unresolved. This CDR3 has 14 amino acids. Trimming removed 0 bases at V and 4 bases at J, with 7 bases between. CDR1 SGHDT and CDR2 YYEEEE come from the germline V gene. The CDR3 is CASSLGGFNEKLFF. For the CDR3, the DNA is TGTGCCAGCAGCTTGGGGGGTTTTAATGAAAAACTGTTTTTT.

The chain combines TRBV4-2 with TRBJ2-3; 7 nucleotides match TRBD1. This CDR3 spans 15 amino acids. V was pared by 1 base and J by 1 base, with 2 bases of the junction left unmatched. Germline CDR1 is LGHNA and CDR2 is YNFKEQ. The CDR3 DNA follows: TGTGCCAGCAGCCAAGCCGGACAGGGCACAGATACGCAGTATTTT. It encodes CASSQAGQGTDTQYF.

This clone was picked up one time. The chain uses TRBV27 and TRBJ2-1; 13 bases line up with TRBD2. Germline V gene lookup returns CDR1 MNHEY and CDR2 SMNVEV (reference sequence). The CDR3 sequence is 19 residues long. J gave up 0 bases and V 5 bases, and 10 bases lay outside the gene matches. This CDR3 is CASSRSGLAGPSSYNEQFF. The CDR3 DNA sequence: TGTGCCAGCAGTAGATCGGGACTAGCGGGACCGAGCTCCTACAATGAGCAGTTCTTC.

The V and J genes are TRBV4-1 and TRBJ1-5; 8 bases match TRBD1. Germline assignment: CDR1 MGHRA and CDR2 YSYEKL. V lost 3 bases and J lost 0; bases outside the gene matches: 22. The CDR3 is 22 amino acids. As DNA, the CDR3 is TGCGCCAGCAGCCAGGGAACATTCAGGGGGCGGTCCCCCTCGCATAGCAATCAGCCCCAGCATTTT. This translates into CASSQGTFRGRSPSHSNQPQHF.

The V call is TRBV7-2, the J call TRBJ2-7; D is ambiguous. The CDR3 covers 13 residues. CDR1 and CDR2 (germline): SGHTA, FQGNSA. Trimming removed 0 bases at V and 2 bases at J, with 5 bases between. CDR3 amino acids: CASSLADAYEQYF. The DNA for the CDR3 is TGTGCCAGCAGCTTAGCGGACGCCTACGAGCAGTACTTC.

This chain joins TRBV2 and TRBJ1-4; D is unresolved. Germline values: CDR1 SNHLY, CDR2 FYNNEI. The CDR3 covers 11 residues. V shed 4 bases and J shed 7 bases, with 4 bases lying between them. DNA of the CDR3: TGTGCCAGCAGTGTGGGTGAAAAACTGTTTTTT. Translation: CASSVGEKLFF.

The chain links TRBV10-3 to TRBJ2-3, with 11 bases that match TRBD2. J gave up 2 bases and V 7 bases, and 5 bases lay outside the gene matches. CDR3 size: 15 residues. From germline, CDR1 is ENHRY and CDR2 SYGVKD. The CDR3 bases are TGTGCCATCAAGGGACTAGCGGCACCCACAGATACGCAGTATTTT. The encoded protein is CAIKGLAAPTDTQYF.

The chain uses TRBV6-2 or TRBV6-3 and TRBJ1-5; the D gene is possibly TRBD1 (5 bases). Germline values: CDR1 MNHEY, CDR2 SVGEGT. The length of the CDR3 is 14 residues. V was clipped by 3 bases and J by 6 bases, with 12 bases between them. CDR3 region: CASSYGRGRQPQHF. CDR3 nucleotide sequence: TGTGCCAGCAGTTATGGGAGGGGCCGTCAGCCCCAGCATTTT.